Following are 23 T cell receptor beta chains from one sample sequenced in a study of cytomegalovirus exposure and HLA in healthy donors. Sequencing used immunoSEQ multiplex PCR; TCRdb keeps in-frame clones, though not all of them. The sample has under 150,000 clones; around 89% are singletons. Material for sequencing was PBMCs. The receptors here all came from a woman aged 18-29 years in good health and CMV-seropositive.

The rearrangement uses TRBV9 and TRBJ1-3; 8 bases align to TRBD1. The junction had 0 bases not matched to a gene; V was cut back by 3 bases and J by 4 bases. The germline V gene encodes CDR1 SGDLS and CDR2 YYNGEE. The CDR3 is made up of 13 amino acids. CDR3 protein: CASSGTGGNTIYF. The DNA for the CDR3 is TGTGCCAGCAGCGGGACAGGGGGAAACACCATATATTTT.

The chain recombines TRBV7-3 with TRBJ2-2; 10 bases are a match to TRBD2. The CDR3 runs to 17 residues. Germline lookup yields CDR1 SGHTA and CDR2 FQGTGA. The V segment lost 4 bases and the J segment 1 base; nucleotides outside the gene matches: 6. CDR3 sequence reads: CASSSPVAGGNTGELFF. CDR3 coding DNA: TGTGCCAGCAGCTCCCCCGTAGCGGGAGGGAACACCGGGGAGCTGTTTTTT.

The chain combines TRBV19 with TRBJ1-3; D not certain. This CDR3 contains 13 residues. CDR1 is LNHDA and CDR2 is SQIVND in the germline V gene (reference sequence). The V end was cut by 1 base, the J end by 4 bases, with 5 bases between. CDR3 residues: CASSIALGNTIYF. The CDR3 region has the DNA TGTGCCAGTAGTATAGCATTGGGAAACACCATATATTTT.

The chain combines TRBV5-4 with TRBJ2-7; TRBD1 matches at 7 bases. The V and J ends lost 4 bases and 7 bases, in that order; junction bases with no gene match: 11. CDR3 length: 14 residues. Per germline, CDR1 SGHNT and CDR2 YYREEE (reference sequence). For the CDR3, the DNA is TGTGCCAGCAGCCCGACAGGGAGTCTACGGGAGCAGTACTTC. Translated: CASSPTGSLREQYF.

The V gene is TRBV30, the J gene TRBJ1-5, with a weak D call TRBD1 (5 bases). The V and J ends lost 0 bases and 0 bases respectively, with 12 bases between them. The CDR3 contains 16 residues. The germline CDR1 and CDR2 sequences are GTSNPN and SVGIG (reference sequence). The chain's CDR3 is CAWSVRQPYSNQPQHF. The CDR3 DNA follows: TGTGCCTGGAGTGTTCGACAGCCTTATAGCAATCAGCCCCAGCATTTT.

The gene calls are TRBV7-9 and TRBJ1-4; D unresolved. The CDR3 length is 16 residues. Deletions cut 5 bases from V and 0 bases from J, with 13 bases between. CDR1 is SEHNR, CDR2 FQNEAQ, per germline (reference sequence). The CDR3 is CASSAHRKATNEKLFF. DNA of the CDR3: TGTGCCAGCAGCGCCCACAGAAAAGCAACTAATGAAAAACTGTTTTTT.

The chain combines TRBV27 with TRBJ2-1; unclear D gene. Germline V gene sequence: CDR1 MNHEY, CDR2 SMNVEV (reference sequence). This CDR3 contains 14 residues. Trimming removed 5 bases at V and 0 bases at J, with 8 bases between. CDR3 residues: CASSRKSSYNEQFF. DNA for the CDR3: TGTGCCAGCAGTCGTAAGAGCTCCTACAATGAGCAGTTCTTC.

The chain carries TRBV7-9 and TRBJ2-6; 7 nucleotides match TRBD1. The CDR3 length is 15 residues. Germline CDR1 and CDR2: SEHNR and FQNEAQ (reference sequence). Trimming cost V 10 bases and J 6 bases; bases outside gene matches: 12. CDR3 sequence: CANPPTGAVANVLTF. CDR3 in DNA: TGTGCCAACCCACCCACAGGGGCGGTGGCCAACGTCCTGACTTTC.

Points on this clone: A junction end diverges from the germline sequence, so it may reflect a read error. The rearrangement joins TRBV4-1 to TRBJ2-1, with a weak D call TRBD2 (6 bases). Germline loops: CDR1 MGHRA, CDR2 YSYEKL. The CDR3 length is 15 residues. This CDR3 is CASTQVLALYNEQFF. The CDR3 DNA sequence: TGCGCCAGCACCCAAGTACTAGCCCTCTACAATGAGCAGTTCTTC.

The chain is built from TRBV11-1 and TRBJ2-5, with 7 bases aligning to TRBD1. Trimming removed 3 bases from V and 1 base from J; junction bases left unmatched: 8. Germline V gives CDR1 SGHAT, CDR2 FQDESV (reference sequence). This CDR3 comprises 16 residues. The CDR3 nucleotides read TGTGCCAGCAGCTTGGTGGCAGCAGGGGGCCAAGAGACCCAGTACTTC. It is translated as CASSLVAAGGQETQYF. The full variable domain, in which reference TRBV11-1 and TRBJ2-5 provide the parts outside the CDR3, is EAEVAQSPRYKITEKSQAVAFWCDPISGHATLYWYRQILGQGPELLVQFQDESVVDDSQLPKDRFSAERLKGVDSTLKIQPAELGDSAMYLCASSLVAAGGQETQYFGPGTRLLVL.

The rearrangement links TRBV6-1 to TRBJ2-2; TRBD2 might be the D (5 bases). With 7 bases removed from V and 11 bases from J, the gap between germline ends came to 11 bases. This CDR3 spans 11 amino acids. The V gene's germline CDR1 is MNHNS and CDR2 SASEGT. This CDR3 is CASTGLRELFF. The CDR3 nucleotides are TGTGCCAGCACTGGACTCCGTGAGCTGTTTTTT.

The V gene is TRBV7-3, the J gene TRBJ1-1; D gene ambiguous. The V end was cut by 1 base, the J end by 5 bases, with 11 bases between. The CDR3 length is 14 residues. The germline CDR1 and CDR2 sequences are SGHTA and FQGTGA. The CDR3 nucleotides are TGTGCCAGCAGCTTAAGCCGTACGGGGACTGAAGCTTTCTTT. It yields the protein CASSLSRTGTEAFF.

The chain employs TRBV18 and TRBJ2-3; tentative D call: TRBD1 (5 bases). Trimming pared 4 bases from V and 4 bases from J, leaving 15 bases between. Germline V gives CDR1 KGHSH, CDR2 LQKENI. This CDR3 region has 15 residues. CDR3 DNA: TGTGCCAGCTCACTTGACTTTCAAGGGGCAGATACGCAGTATTTT. This codes for CASSLDFQGADTQYF.

The gene calls are TRBV9 and TRBJ2-5; possibly TRBD2 for D (6 bases). CDR1 SGDLS and CDR2 YYNGEE come from the germline V gene. V lost 0 bases to trimming and J lost 7 bases, with 13 bases between them. This CDR3 contains 14 residues. DNA of the CDR3: TGTGCCAGCAGCGTAGGAGGAGGGGAGTGGACCCAGTACTTC. It is translated as CASSVGGGEWTQYF.

CDR3 sequence (DNA): TGCAGCGTCCAGGGCCTAGCGGGGGTCAATGAGCAGTTCTTC. This sequence encodes CSVQGLAGVNEQFF. The chain is built from TRBV29-1 and TRBJ2-1; 10 bases are a match to TRBD2. J lost 6 bases, V lost 6 bases, and 8 bases had no gene match. The CDR3 extends over 14 amino acids. Germline V gene data show CDR1 as SQVTM and CDR2 as ANQGSEA.

V gene TRBV9 combines with J gene TRBJ2-1; D ambiguous. The CDR3 runs 13 residues. Trimming pared 0 bases from V and 15 bases from J, leaving 16 bases between. CDR1 and CDR2 (germline): SGDLS, YYNGEE. This CDR3 is CASSVGTAGPPFF. Here the CDR3 DNA reads TGTGCCAGCAGCGTAGGCACTGCCGGTCCCCCGTTCTTC.

The rearrangement joins TRBV2 to TRBJ1-2; 8 nucleotides agree with TRBD1. The CDR3 has 13 residues. CDR1 SNHLY and CDR2 FYNNEI come from the germline V gene. V lost 5 bases, J lost 6 bases, and 5 bases stayed unmatched. This CDR3 reads CASSWTGFNGYTF. The CDR3 bases are TGTGCCAGCAGTTGGACAGGGTTTAATGGCTACACCTTC.

J is TRBJ1-1 and V is TRBV11-2, with D possibly TRBD1 on 5 matching bases. Per the germline V gene, CDR1 is SGHAT and CDR2 is FQNNGV. Trimming left V 3 bases short and J 11 bases short, with 16 bases between. This CDR3 spans 13 amino acids. CDR3 in DNA: TGTGCCAGCAGCTTCCCGGCGCAGGGTACCGCTTTCTTT. This gives the protein CASSFPAQGTAFF. The variable domain in full, completed from reference TRBV11-2 and TRBJ1-1, reads EAGVAQSPRYKIIEKRQSVAFWCNPISGHATLYWYQQILGQGPKLLIQFQNNGVVDDSQLPKDRFSAERLKGVDSTLKIQPAKLEDSAVYLCASSFPAQGTAFFGQGTRLTVV.

This clone was seen only a few times. V usage is TRBV19 and J usage is TRBJ2-1, with 10 bases aligning to TRBD2. V lost 6 bases to trimming and J lost 2 bases; unmatched junction nucleotides: 1. Germline values: CDR1 LNHDA, CDR2 SQIVND (reference sequence). This CDR3 spans 14 amino acids. CDR3 residues: CASSGLAAYNEQFF. CDR3 bases: TGTGCCAGTAGCGGACTAGCGGCCTACAATGAGCAGTTCTTC. The entire variable domain, with the rest obtained from reference TRBV19 and TRBJ2-1, is as follows: DGGITQSPKYLFRKEGQNVTLSCEQNLNHDAMYWYRQDPGQGLRLIYYSQIVNDFQKGDIAEGYSVSREKKESFPLTVTSAQKNPTAFYLCASSGLAAYNEQFFGPGTRLTVL.

This clone occurred once. The rearrangement joins TRBV7-2 to TRBJ2-2, with a tentative D call TRBD2 (5 bases). The CDR3 length is 13 residues. V lost 3 bases and J 4 bases, leaving 6 bases between the germline ends. Germline CDR1 reads SGHTA; CDR2 reads FQGNSA. The chain's CDR3 is CASSFTSTGELFF. CDR3 sequence (DNA): TGTGCCAGCAGCTTTACTAGCACCGGGGAGCTGTTTTTT.

CDR3 in amino acids: CASSSISGGVIYEQFF. The CDR3 coding sequence is TGTGCCAGCAGCTCTATCAGCGGGGGGGTTATTTATGAGCAGTTCTTC. The V gene is TRBV11-3, the J gene TRBJ2-1; 10 nucleotides line up with TRBD2. Germline assignment: CDR1 SGHNT and CDR2 YENEEA. CDR3 length equals 16 residues. With V trimmed by 4 bases and J by 8 bases, 11 bases remained unmatched.

This chain uses TRBV6-6 with TRBJ1-6, with D possibly TRBD1 on 6 matching bases. Trimming took 6 bases from V and 6 from J, leaving 15 bases between them. CDR1 and CDR2 from the germline V gene are MNHNY and SVGAGI (reference sequence). CDR3 length equals 15 residues. CDR3 coding DNA: TGTGCCAGCAGAACCGAGGACAGAGTTAATTCACCCCTCCACTTT. It encodes CASRTEDRVNSPLHF.

The chain links TRBV15 to TRBJ2-7; D call uncertain. The CDR3 is 14 residues long. Germline values: CDR1 LNHNV, CDR2 YYDKDF (reference sequence). V lost 0 bases and J lost 1, with 7 bases in between. This chain's CDR3 is CATSREKPSYEQYF. For the CDR3, the DNA is TGTGCCACCAGCAGAGAAAAGCCTTCCTACGAGCAGTACTTC.